This T cell receptor beta chain emerged from a study of regulatory T cells in long-lasting Graves disease. General study results and limits: Sharing of public clonotypes was greater in persistent patients (around 3,000) than in new patients (around 1,000).

Described time point: newly diagnosed GD, antithyroid drugs for less than 3 months. PBMCs were the source of the RNA used for TCR sequencing. In each case, Graves' disease was diagnosed per American Thyroid Association guidelines. Blood from the periphery, around 10 milliliters in all, was drawn into EDTA tubes. Construction of TCR beta libraries relied on iRepertoire HTBI primers and on Arm-PCR targeting CDR3 regions. TCRdb used MiXCR to reprocess the multiplex PCR reads, holding one entry per CDR3 protein. The data contain under 400,000 distinct CDR3 sequences, 15% to 20% of them singletons. This clonotype was counted ten times or more. Its antigen remains unknown. This CDR3 is 15 amino acids long. V was clipped by 5 bases and J by 0 bases, with 16 bases between them. Per germline, CDR1 SQVTM and CDR2 ANQGSEA. These data also formed part of another study, on T cells in Graves' hyperthyroidism and ophthalmopathy. That report notes: A patient was excluded if there was uncontrolled infection, other autoimmune disease, pregnancy or lactation.

Source: peripheral blood mononuclear cells (PBMCs), taken at new diagnosis, from a patient treated with antithyroid drugs. The TCR originated in a middle-aged man with Graves disease. This sequence joins TRBV29-1 and TRBJ1-1; the D is unclear. As DNA, the CDR3 is TGCAGCGTTTACGGGGTGGTGGGGATGAACACTGAAGCTTTCTTT. This encodes CSVYGVVGMNTEAFF.